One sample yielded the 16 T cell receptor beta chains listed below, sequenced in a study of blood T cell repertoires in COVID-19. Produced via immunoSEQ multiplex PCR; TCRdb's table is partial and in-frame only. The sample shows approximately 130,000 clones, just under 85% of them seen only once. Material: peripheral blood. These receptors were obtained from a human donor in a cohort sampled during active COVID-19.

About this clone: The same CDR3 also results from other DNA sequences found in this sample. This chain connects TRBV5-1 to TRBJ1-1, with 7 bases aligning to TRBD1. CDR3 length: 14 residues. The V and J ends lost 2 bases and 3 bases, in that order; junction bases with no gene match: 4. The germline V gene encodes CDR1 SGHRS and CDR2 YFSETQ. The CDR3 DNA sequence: TGCGCCAGCAGCTTTTTAACAGGGGACACTGAAGCTTTCTTT. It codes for CASSFLTGDTEAFF.

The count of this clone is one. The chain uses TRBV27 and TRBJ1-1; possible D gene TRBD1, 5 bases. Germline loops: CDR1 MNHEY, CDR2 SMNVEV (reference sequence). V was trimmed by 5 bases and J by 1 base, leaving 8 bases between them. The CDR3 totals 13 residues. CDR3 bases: TGTGCCAGCAGTCGGAGGGGGAACACTGAAGCTTTCTTT. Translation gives CASSRRGNTEAFF.

The CDR3 DNA reads TGTGCCAGTAGTATTTCAGGGGCCGGTGAAAAACTGTTTTTT. Translation gives CASSISGAGEKLFF. The V and J genes are TRBV19 and TRBJ1-4, with a possible D match to TRBD1 (6 bases). CDR1 LNHDA and CDR2 SQIVND come from the germline V gene (reference sequence). The V and J ends lost 3 bases and 7 bases respectively, with 12 bases between them. This CDR3 has 14 amino acids.

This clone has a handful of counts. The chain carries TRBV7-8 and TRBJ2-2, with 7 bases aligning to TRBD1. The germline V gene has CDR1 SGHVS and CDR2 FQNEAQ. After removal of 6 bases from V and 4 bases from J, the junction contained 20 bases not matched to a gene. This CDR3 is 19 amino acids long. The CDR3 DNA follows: TGTGCCAGCAGGCCCCCCTTTGGGACAGACACTAAATCCACCGGGGAGCTGTTTTTT. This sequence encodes CASRPPFGTDTKSTGELFF.

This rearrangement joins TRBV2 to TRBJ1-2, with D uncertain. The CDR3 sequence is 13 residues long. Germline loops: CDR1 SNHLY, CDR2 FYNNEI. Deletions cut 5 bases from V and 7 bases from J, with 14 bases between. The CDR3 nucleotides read TGTGCCAGCAGTCCGGGGTTCTCGTTTGGCTACACCTTC. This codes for CASSPGFSFGYTF. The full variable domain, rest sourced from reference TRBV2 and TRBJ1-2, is EPEVTQTPSHQVTQMGQEVILRCVPISNHLYFYWYRQILGQKVEFLVSFYNNEISEKSEIFDDQFSVERPDGSNFTLKIRSTKLEDSAMYFCASSPGFSFGYTFGSGTRLTVV.

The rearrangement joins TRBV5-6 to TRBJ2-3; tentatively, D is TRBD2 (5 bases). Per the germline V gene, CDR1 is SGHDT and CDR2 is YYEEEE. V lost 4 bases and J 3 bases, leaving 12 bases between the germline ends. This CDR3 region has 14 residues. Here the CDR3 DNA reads TGTGCCAGCAGCCCGGGGTCAAGGACAGATACGCAGTATTTT. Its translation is CASSPGSRTDTQYF.

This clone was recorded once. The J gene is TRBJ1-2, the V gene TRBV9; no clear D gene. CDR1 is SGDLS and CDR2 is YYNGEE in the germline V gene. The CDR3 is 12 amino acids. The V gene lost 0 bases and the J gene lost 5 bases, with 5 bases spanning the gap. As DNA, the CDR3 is TGTGCCAGCAGCGTAGTCGGGTATGGCTACACCTTC. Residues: CASSVVGYGYTF.

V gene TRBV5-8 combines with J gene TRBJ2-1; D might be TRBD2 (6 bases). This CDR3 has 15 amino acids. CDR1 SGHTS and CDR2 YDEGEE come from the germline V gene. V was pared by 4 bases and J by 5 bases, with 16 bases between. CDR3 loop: CASSVGTSRHNEQFF. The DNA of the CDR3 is TGTGCCAGCAGCGTGGGGACTTCTCGACACAATGAGCAGTTCTTC.

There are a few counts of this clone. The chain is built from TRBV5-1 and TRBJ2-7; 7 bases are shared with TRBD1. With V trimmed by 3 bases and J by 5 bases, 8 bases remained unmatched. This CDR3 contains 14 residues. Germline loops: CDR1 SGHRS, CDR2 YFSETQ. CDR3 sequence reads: CASSSDRSWNEQYF. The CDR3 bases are TGCGCCAGCAGCTCGGACAGGTCGTGGAACGAGCAGTACTTC.

This CDR3 reads CASSLSWSRETQYF. CDR3 nucleotide sequence: TGCGCCAGCAGCCTATCATGGTCCCGGGAGACCCAGTACTTC. The chain combines TRBV5-1 with TRBJ2-5; D is unresolved. The germline V gene has CDR1 SGHRS and CDR2 YFSETQ. The V gene lost 4 bases and the J gene lost 5 bases, with 15 bases spanning the gap. The CDR3 runs 14 residues.

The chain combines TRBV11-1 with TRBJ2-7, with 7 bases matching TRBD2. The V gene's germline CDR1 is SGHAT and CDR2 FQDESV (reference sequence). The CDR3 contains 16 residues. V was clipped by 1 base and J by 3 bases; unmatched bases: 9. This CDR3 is CASSLGQAGRHYEQYF. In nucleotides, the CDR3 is TGTGCCAGCAGCTTAGGGCAAGCGGGACGACACTACGAGCAGTACTTC.

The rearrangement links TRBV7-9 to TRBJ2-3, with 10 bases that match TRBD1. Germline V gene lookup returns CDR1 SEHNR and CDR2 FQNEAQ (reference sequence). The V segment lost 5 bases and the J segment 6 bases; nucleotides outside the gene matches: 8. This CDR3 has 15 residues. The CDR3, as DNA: TGTGCCAGCAGCAGGGGGGACAGGGGCGGCGATACGCAGTATTTT. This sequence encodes CASSRGDRGGDTQYF.

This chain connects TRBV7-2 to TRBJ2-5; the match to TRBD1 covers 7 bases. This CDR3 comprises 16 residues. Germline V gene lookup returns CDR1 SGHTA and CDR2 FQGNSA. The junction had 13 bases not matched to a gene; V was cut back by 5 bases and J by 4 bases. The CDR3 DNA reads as TGTGCCAGCAGCCCCAACAGGGGTACAGGGAGAGAGACCCAGTACTTC. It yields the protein CASSPNRGTGRETQYF.

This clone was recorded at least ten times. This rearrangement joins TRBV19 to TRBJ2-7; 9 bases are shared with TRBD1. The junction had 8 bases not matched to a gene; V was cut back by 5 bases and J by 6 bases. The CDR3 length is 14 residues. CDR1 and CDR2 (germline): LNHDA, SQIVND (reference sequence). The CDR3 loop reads CASSFLGQGSEQYF. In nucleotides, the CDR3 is TGTGCCAGTAGTTTCTTAGGACAGGGGTCCGAGCAGTACTTC.

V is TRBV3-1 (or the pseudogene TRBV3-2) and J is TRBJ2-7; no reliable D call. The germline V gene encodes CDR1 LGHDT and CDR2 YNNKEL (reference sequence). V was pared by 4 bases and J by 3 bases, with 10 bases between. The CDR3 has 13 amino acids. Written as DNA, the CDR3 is TGTGCCAGCAGCCTCTCTCCCGGCTACGAGCAGTACTTC. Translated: CASSLSPGYEQYF.

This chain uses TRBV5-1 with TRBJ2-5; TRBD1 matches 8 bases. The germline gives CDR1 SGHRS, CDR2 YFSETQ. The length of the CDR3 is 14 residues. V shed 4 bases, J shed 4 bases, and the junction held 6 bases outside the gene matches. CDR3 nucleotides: TGCGCCAGCAGCACTCCGGGACAGGCAGAGACCCAGTACTTC. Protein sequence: CASSTPGQAETQYF.